A single sample gave rise to the 30 T cell receptor beta chains below, sequenced in a study of cytomegalovirus exposure and HLA in healthy donors. It was with 60 Vbeta and 13 Jbeta primers that the PCR ran. Method: immunoSEQ multiplex PCR; TCRdb's copy keeps in-frame clones and lacks some. The table has about 86,000 clones, around 79% seen once. Sample: PBMCs. Receptors were obtained from a woman in her forties in good health and CMV-seropositive.

This clone was counted a few times. The rearrangement joins TRBV4-2 to TRBJ1-2; 7 nucleotides agree with TRBD1. The CDR3 contains 17 residues. V dropped 4 bases and J dropped 4; count of bases not matched to a gene: 15. The V gene's germline CDR1 is LGHNA and CDR2 YNFKEQ. This chain's CDR3 is CASSRNQAEDRFYGYTF. Here the CDR3 DNA reads TGTGCCAGCAGCCGAAATCAGGCCGAGGACAGGTTCTATGGCTACACCTTC.

The chain carries TRBV28 and TRBJ2-5; TRBD2 matches 7 bases. V shed 3 bases and J 0 bases; nucleotides not matched to a gene: 16. Per the germline V gene, CDR1 is MDHEN and CDR2 is SYDVKM. The CDR3 loop spans 19 amino acids. CDR3 nucleotides: TGTGCCAGCAGTTTTTCCCGGGAGGTGGAGGCCGAGTACCAAGAGACCCAGTACTTC. Protein product: CASSFSREVEAEYQETQYF.

The V call is TRBV19, the J call TRBJ2-1; D unresolved. The ends were cut back, 4 bases at V and 4 bases at J, with 5 bases in the middle. The length of the CDR3 is 12 residues. Per germline, CDR1 LNHDA and CDR2 SQIVND (reference sequence). CDR3 protein: CASSRLYNEQFF. Written as DNA, the CDR3 is TGTGCCAGTAGTAGGCTTTACAATGAGCAGTTCTTC. The complete variable domain, with remaining parts taken from reference TRBV19 and TRBJ2-1, reads DGGITQSPKYLFRKEGQNVTLSCEQNLNHDAMYWYRQDPGQGLRLIYYSQIVNDFQKGDIAEGYSVSREKKESFPLTVTSAQKNPTAFYLCASSRLYNEQFFGPGTRLTVL.

The CDR3, as DNA: TGCGCCAGCAGCCTAAGACAGGGATGGCCCTATGGCTACACCTTC. Its translation is CASSLRQGWPYGYTF. The J gene is TRBJ1-2, the V gene TRBV4-3; 7 nucleotides match TRBD1. Germline V gene data show CDR1 as LGHNA and CDR2 as YSLEER. This CDR3 contains 15 residues. V lost 4 bases to trimming and J lost 4 bases; unmatched junction nucleotides: 9.

The gene calls are TRBV29-1 and TRBJ2-3; 13 bases align to TRBD2. CDR3 length: 16 residues. Germline CDR1 and CDR2: SQVTM and ANQGSEA. Unmatched junction bases numbered 12, after V lost 7 bases and J lost 5 bases. The CDR3 here is CSAKLGTSGMGDTQYF. CDR3 coding DNA: TGCAGCGCTAAGTTAGGGACTAGCGGGATGGGAGATACGCAGTATTTT.

The chain's CDR3 is CASSQEAVRPQHF. The CDR3 DNA sequence: TGCGCCAGCAGCCAAGAGGCGGTCAGACCCCAGCATTTT. The chain carries TRBV4-1 and TRBJ1-5, with no clear D. Trimming removed 0 bases at V and 10 bases at J, with 10 bases between. Per the germline V gene, CDR1 is MGHRA and CDR2 is YSYEKL. This CDR3 spans 13 amino acids.

The genes are TRBV19 and TRBJ1-2; D not certain. Germline V gene data show CDR1 as LNHDA and CDR2 as SQIVND (reference sequence). This CDR3 spans 13 amino acids. V was cut by 3 bases and J by 2 bases, with 7 bases left in between. The CDR3 here is CASSMGRNYGYTF. CDR3 DNA sequence: TGTGCCAGTAGTATGGGCAGGAACTATGGCTACACCTTC.

This chain connects TRBV6-1 to TRBJ1-5; D perhaps matches TRBD1 (6 bases). Trimming cost V 7 bases and J 0 bases, with 13 bases left between them. The CDR3 extends over 15 amino acids. CDR1 and CDR2 from the germline V gene are MNHNS and SASEGT. The CDR3 bases are TGTGCCAGCACCTTGGACAGATATAGCAATCAGCCCCAGCATTTT. Protein: CASTLDRYSNQPQHF.

This clone occurred once. The chain recombines TRBV27 with TRBJ2-2; 8 nucleotides line up with TRBD1. Germline V gives CDR1 MNHEY, CDR2 SMNVEV (reference sequence). The CDR3 spans 14 residues. After removal of 7 bases from V and 7 bases from J, the junction contained 8 bases not matched to a gene. The CDR3 coding sequence is TGTGCCAGCACCTTGACAGGGGAGGACGGGGAGCTGTTTTTT. It yields the protein CASTLTGEDGELFF.

This rearrangement joins TRBV27 to TRBJ1-1; TRBD1 is a possible D gene (6 bases). Germline CDR1 is MNHEY and CDR2 is SMNVEV (reference sequence). Trimming took 6 bases from V and 11 from J, leaving 28 bases between them. This CDR3 region has 16 residues. The CDR3 protein is CASRDSYPDGQNGAFF. In DNA form, the CDR3 reads TGTGCCAGCAGGGACTCTTACCCGGATGGACAGAACGGGGCTTTCTTT.

J is TRBJ2-1 and V is TRBV7-6; TRBD2 aligns across 7 bases. The CDR3 spans 15 residues. CDR1 is SGHVS, CDR2 FNYEAQ, per germline. Trimming at V came to 1 base and at J to 2 bases, leaving 2 bases not matched to a gene. CDR3 sequence reads: CASSLGGGAYNEQFF. CDR3 nucleotide sequence: TGTGCCAGCAGCTTAGGGGGAGGGGCCTACAATGAGCAGTTCTTC. The full variable domain, with the rest looked up from reference TRBV7-6 and TRBJ2-1, is GAGVSQSPRYKVTKRGQDVALRCDPISGHVSLYWYRQALGQGPEFLTYFNYEAQQDKSGLPNDRFSAERPEGSISTLTIQRTEQRDSAMYRCASSLGGGAYNEQFFGPGTRLTVL.

The chain joins TRBV9 to TRBJ2-7; maybe TRBD1 (6 bases). The CDR3 has 15 residues. Germline values: CDR1 SGDLS, CDR2 YYNGEE. The V end lost 3 bases, the J end lost 0 bases, and 13 bases lay between the germline ends. The CDR3 reads CASSAGAGFSYEQYF. Written as DNA, the CDR3 is TGTGCCAGCAGCGCAGGGGCAGGGTTCTCCTACGAGCAGTACTTC. Complete variable domain (other parts from reference TRBV9 and TRBJ2-7): DSGVTQTPKHLITATGQRVTLRCSPRSGDLSVYWYQQSLDQGLQFLIQYYNGEERAKGNILERFSAQQFPDLHSELNLSSLELGDSALYFCASSAGAGFSYEQYFGPGTRLTVT.

The rearrangement links TRBV2 to TRBJ1-3; D is perhaps TRBD1 (5 bases). Trimming pared 5 bases from V and 4 bases from J, leaving 15 bases between. The CDR3 consists of 15 residues. Germline V gives CDR1 SNHLY, CDR2 FYNNEI. The CDR3 loop reads CASSTTFGQGNTIYF. The CDR3 coding sequence is TGTGCCAGCAGTACGACGTTCGGACAAGGAAACACCATATATTTT.

The sample holds a few counts of this clone. The chain carries TRBV5-1 and TRBJ2-4, with 8 positions matching TRBD1. The CDR3 totals 15 residues. Trimming cost V 1 base and J 1 base; bases outside gene matches: 1. Germline-derived CDR1 and CDR2 are SGHRS and YFSETQ. CDR3 region: CASSLRDRAKNIQYF. CDR3 sequence (DNA): TGCGCCAGCAGCTTGAGGGACAGGGCCAAAAACATTCAGTACTTC.

This chain links TRBV27 with TRBJ1-2; D gene uncertain. This CDR3 is built from 15 residues. With 3 bases removed from V and 5 bases from J, the gap between germline ends came to 16 bases. Germline assignment: CDR1 MNHEY and CDR2 SMNVEV (reference sequence). The CDR3 bases are TGTGCCAGCAGTTTCGGCCTTAGTCGGGATTATGGCTACACCTTC. It codes for CASSFGLSRDYGYTF.

The chain links TRBV19 to TRBJ2-5; 9 nucleotides match TRBD2. This CDR3 contains 15 residues. Per the germline V gene, CDR1 is LNHDA and CDR2 is SQIVND (reference sequence). After removal of 5 bases from V and 3 bases from J, the junction contained 7 bases not matched to a gene. In DNA form, the CDR3 reads TGTGCCAGTAGTCCTGGACTAGCGACTAAAGAGACCCAGTACTTC. It yields the protein CASSPGLATKETQYF. Based on the CDR3 plus reference TRBV19 and TRBJ2-5, the full variable domain is DGGITQSPKYLFRKEGQNVTLSCEQNLNHDAMYWYRQDPGQGLRLIYYSQIVNDFQKGDIAEGYSVSREKKESFPLTVTSAQKNPTAFYLCASSPGLATKETQYFGPGTRLLVL.

The rearrangement joins TRBV6-5 to TRBJ1-1; possibly TRBD1 for D (5 bases). This CDR3 is built from 13 residues. Between the trimmed V and J ends, which lost 6 bases and 4 bases, there was a span of 12 bases. The germline CDR1 and CDR2 sequences are MNHEY and SVGAGI. The CDR3 DNA reads as TGTGCCAGCAGAAGTGGGGGGAGCACTGAAGCTTTCTTT. This gives the protein CASRSGGSTEAFF.

The rearrangement links TRBV7-6 to TRBJ2-5, with D perhaps TRBD2 (6 bases). Trimming took 5 bases from V and 5 from J, leaving 18 bases between them. The CDR3 extends over 15 amino acids. The germline V gene has CDR1 SGHVS and CDR2 FNYEAQ. The CDR3 DNA sequence: TGTGCCAGCAGCCTCGGGTTTGCGGGATCGGAGACCCAGTACTTC. Protein product: CASSLGFAGSETQYF. Together with reference TRBV7-6 and TRBJ2-5, the CDR3 gives the full variable domain: GAGVSQSPRYKVTKRGQDVALRCDPISGHVSLYWYRQALGQGPEFLTYFNYEAQQDKSGLPNDRFSAERPEGSISTLTIQRTEQRDSAMYRCASSLGFAGSETQYFGPGTRLLVL.

The V and J genes are TRBV28 and TRBJ1-2; D is possibly TRBD1 (5 bases). CDR3 length equals 12 residues. Germline lookup yields CDR1 MDHEN and CDR2 SYDVKM. V was shortened by 8 bases and J by 2 bases, with 9 bases between the two germline ends. The CDR3 reads CASGAGNYGYTF. The CDR3 bases are TGTGCCAGCGGGGCGGGGAACTATGGCTACACCTTC.

This clone was recorded once. The V and J genes are TRBV5-4 and TRBJ2-2, with TRBD1 identical over 9 bases. The V gene's germline CDR1 is SGHNT and CDR2 YYREEE (reference sequence). V was clipped by 4 bases and J by 5 bases; unmatched bases: 9. This CDR3 comprises 16 residues. CDR3 sequence: CASSSTGTGWTGELFF. CDR3 bases: TGTGCCAGCAGCAGTACCGGGACAGGGTGGACCGGGGAGCTGTTTTTT.

This clone was seen only a few times. This chain connects TRBV10-3 to TRBJ2-5, with a weak D call TRBD2 (5 bases). V dropped 2 bases and J dropped 4 bases, with 11 bases sitting between them. Germline-derived CDR1 and CDR2 are ENHRY and SYGVKD. This CDR3 comprises 14 residues. CDR3 region: CAISETSAGETQYF. Here the CDR3 DNA reads TGTGCCATCAGTGAGACCAGCGCGGGAGAGACCCAGTACTTC.

The V call is TRBV6-6, the J call TRBJ1-5, with D unresolved. In germline, CDR1 is MNHNY, CDR2 SVGAGI (reference sequence). Trimming pared 5 bases from V and 5 bases from J, leaving 13 bases between. CDR3 length equals 14 residues. The chain's CDR3 is CASSPTVEHQPQHF. For the CDR3, the DNA is TGTGCCAGCAGTCCTACAGTTGAGCATCAGCCCCAGCATTTT.

The V call is TRBV2, the J call TRBJ2-1, with D unresolved. Germline assignment: CDR1 SNHLY and CDR2 FYNNEI. Trimming cost V 7 bases and J 0 bases, with 10 bases left between them. The CDR3 is 14 residues long. This CDR3 reads CASNRVSSYNEQFF. The CDR3 DNA reads TGTGCCAGCAACCGGGTTAGCTCCTACAATGAGCAGTTCTTC.

This chain joins TRBV15 and TRBJ2-1; 7 bases line up with TRBD1. From germline, CDR1 is LNHNV and CDR2 YYDKDF (reference sequence). The trim removed 1 base at V and 7 bases at J, leaving 7 bases unmatched. This CDR3 is 15 amino acids long. The CDR3 spells CATSRVRGQPNEQFF. Here the CDR3 DNA reads TGTGCCACCAGCAGAGTCAGGGGACAGCCTAATGAGCAGTTCTTC.

This chain's CDR3 is CASTKQGISQPQHF. For the CDR3, the DNA is TGTGCCAGTACAAAACAGGGGATAAGTCAGCCCCAGCATTTT. The chain has TRBV19 and TRBJ1-5; TRBD1 agrees at 7 bases. CDR3 length: 14 residues. Germline CDR1 LNHDA, CDR2 SQIVND (reference sequence). Unmatched junction bases numbered 9, after V lost 7 bases and J lost 6 bases.

The chain links TRBV5-1 to TRBJ1-2, with 8 nucleotides matching TRBD1. V lost 4 bases, J lost 3 bases, and 2 bases stayed unmatched. The length of the CDR3 is 13 residues. Germline V gene lookup returns CDR1 SGHRS and CDR2 YFSETQ. CDR3 sequence: CASSLDRDYGYTF. The DNA for the CDR3 is TGCGCCAGCAGCCTGGACAGGGACTATGGCTACACCTTC.

This CDR3 is CASSEAATGVLSNYGYTF. CDR3 nucleotides: TGTGCCAGCAGTGAAGCGGCGACAGGGGTTTTATCTAACTATGGCTACACCTTC. J is TRBJ1-2 and V is TRBV6-1; 8 bases are a match to TRBD1. The CDR3 contains 18 residues. V lost 0 bases, J lost 0 bases, and 9 bases stayed unmatched. Germline values: CDR1 MNHNS, CDR2 SASEGT.

The chain employs TRBV7-9 and TRBJ1-5; TRBD1 might be the D (5 bases). The CDR3 is 15 residues long. CDR1 is SEHNR, CDR2 FQNEAQ, per germline (reference sequence). V lost 5 bases and J 4 bases, leaving 15 bases between the germline ends. CDR3: CASSPSGGSNQPQHF. The CDR3 bases are TGTGCCAGCAGCCCGTCGGGGGGTTCAAATCAGCCCCAGCATTTT.

The chain recombines TRBV18 with TRBJ2-2; TRBD2 aligns across 7 bases. In germline, CDR1 is KGHSH, CDR2 LQKENI. Trimming removed 1 base from V and 1 base from J; junction bases left unmatched: 0. The CDR3 spans 15 residues. For the CDR3, the DNA is TGTGCCAGCTCACCACTAGCGGGGAACACCGGGGAGCTGTTTTTT. Its translation: CASSPLAGNTGELFF.

The CDR3 is CASSLRTGNIDEQYF. The CDR3 DNA follows: TGTGCCAGCAGCCTTAGGACAGGGAATATAGACGAGCAGTACTTC. The chain uses TRBV14 and TRBJ2-7; 8 bases match TRBD1. The CDR3 length is 15 residues. V dropped 4 bases and J dropped 5; count of bases not matched to a gene: 10. Germline CDR1 SGHDN, CDR2 FVKESK.